Shown below are 30 T cell receptor beta chains from a single sample sequenced in a study of response to subunit inactivated influenza vaccine. TCRdb reprocessed the RT-PCR reads via MiXCR and lists one record per CDR3 protein. The sample has about 520,000 distinct CDR3 sequences, around 7.9% seen once. The source material was PBMCs from blood, sampled roughly 24 months after vaccination. These receptors all come from a man in his fifties or sixties who received an inactivated influenza vaccine.

This clonotype was counted only a few times. The chain links TRBV29-1 to TRBJ2-2, with TRBD1 matching over 7 bases. This CDR3 has 13 residues. With 6 bases clipped from V and 7 bases from J, the junction kept 8 bases outside the gene matches. The germline V gene encodes CDR1 SQVTM and CDR2 ANQGSEA. The CDR3 region is CSVRTGLLGELFF. DNA for the CDR3: TGCAGCGTGAGGACAGGTCTACTCGGGGAGCTGTTTTTT.

This clonotype was seen repeatedly, ten times or more. The rearrangement links TRBV6-2 or TRBV6-3 to TRBJ2-7; D perhaps matches TRBD1 (6 bases). In germline, CDR1 is MNHEY, CDR2 SVGEGT. V was trimmed by 0 bases and J by 7 bases, leaving 13 bases between them. There are 14 residues in the CDR3. CDR3: CASSYSITGLEQYF. Written as DNA, the CDR3 is TGTGCCAGCAGTTACTCGATTACAGGGTTAGAGCAGTACTTC.

This clonotype has a count of ten or more. The chain is built from TRBV6-5 and TRBJ1-1, with D unclear. This CDR3 is 15 amino acids long. CDR1 is MNHEY and CDR2 is SVGAGI in the germline V gene. Trimming stripped 0 bases from V and 1 base from J, with 9 bases between. CDR3 bases: TGTGCCAGCAGTTACTCGGGCCTACGGAACACTGAAGCTTTCTTT. This sequence encodes CASSYSGLRNTEAFF.

This clonotype has a handful of counts. CDR3 amino acids: CASSSNGGVGEQYF. In DNA, the CDR3 is TGTGCCAGCAGTTCCAATGGAGGAGTAGGCGAGCAGTACTTC. The V call is TRBV6-2 or TRBV6-3, the J call TRBJ2-7; the D gene is possibly TRBD2 (5 bases). CDR3 length: 14 amino acids. Germline V gives CDR1 MNHEY, CDR2 SVGEGT. V was cut by 4 bases and J by 6 bases, with 16 bases left in between.

This clonotype was seen only a few times. The V gene is TRBV28, the J gene TRBJ2-5, with D maybe TRBD1 (5 bases). With 4 bases removed from V and 5 bases from J, the gap between germline ends came to 17 bases. The length of the CDR3 is 15 residues. Germline lookup yields CDR1 MDHEN and CDR2 SYDVKM. The CDR3 loop is CASSSPDIGWETQYF. The CDR3 coding sequence is TGTGCCAGCAGTTCTCCGGACATCGGATGGGAGACCCAGTACTTC.

The chain recombines TRBV20-1 with TRBJ2-3; 9 nucleotides agree with TRBD2. Trimming removed 4 bases from V and 4 bases from J; junction bases left unmatched: 12. The CDR3 consists of 16 residues. CDR1 and CDR2 (germline): DFQATT, SNEGSKA (reference sequence). The CDR3 region has the DNA TGCAGTGCTACCAGGACTAGCGCGATCAATTCAGATACGCAGTATTTT. As protein: CSATRTSAINSDTQYF.

The chain uses TRBV6-1 and TRBJ2-4; 9 bases map to TRBD1. This CDR3 is 15 amino acids long. Germline V lookup: CDR1 MNHNS, CDR2 SASEGT. The V segment lost 7 bases and the J segment 8 bases; nucleotides outside the gene matches: 12. CDR3 residues: CASILDRGAFDIQYF. In nucleotides, the CDR3 is TGTGCCAGCATATTGGACAGGGGTGCCTTTGACATTCAGTACTTC.

This clonotype was found a few times. This sequence joins TRBV20-1 and TRBJ1-1; possible D gene TRBD1, 5 bases. V was trimmed by 3 bases and J by 0 bases, leaving 20 bases between them. The CDR3 is 17 amino acids. CDR1 DFQATT and CDR2 SNEGSKA come from the germline V gene (reference sequence). The DNA of the CDR3 is TGCAGTGCTAGGACAGCCCAACGGGGCTCGATGAACACTGAAGCTTTCTTT. Protein sequence: CSARTAQRGSMNTEAFF.

The rearrangement joins TRBV12-3 or TRBV12-4 to TRBJ2-5; possible D gene TRBD2, 5 bases. This CDR3 is 15 amino acids long. V was pared by 7 bases and J by 5 bases, with 20 bases between. DNA for the CDR3: TGTGCCAGCACGGCGGGTGTAACAAGAATGGAGACCCAGTACTTC. The encoded protein is CASTAGVTRMETQYF.

This clonotype occurred many times. The chain recombines TRBV3-1 with TRBJ2-7; possible D gene TRBD2, 6 bases. The CDR3 sequence is 14 residues long. Deletions cut 2 bases from V and 2 bases from J, with 10 bases between. The germline gives CDR1 LGHDT, CDR2 YNNKEL (reference sequence). The CDR3 loop is CASSQLRGPYEQYF. The CDR3 DNA is TGTGCCAGCAGCCAATTGCGGGGACCCTACGAGCAGTACTTC.

The V call is TRBV5-6, the J call TRBJ1-5; 8 nucleotides line up with TRBD1. After removal of 4 bases from V and 2 bases from J, the junction contained 5 bases not matched to a gene. The CDR3 totals 15 residues. CDR1 SGHDT and CDR2 YYEEEE come from the germline V gene. The CDR3 DNA is TGTGCCAGCAGCCGACAGGGGTATGGCAATCAGCCCCAGCATTTT. Amino acid sequence: CASSRQGYGNQPQHF. The complete variable domain, with remaining parts taken from reference TRBV5-6 and TRBJ1-5, reads DAGVTQSPTHLIKTRGQQVTLRCSPKSGHDTVSWYQQALGQGPQFIFQYYEEEERQRGNFPDRFSGHQFPNYSSELNVNALLLGDSALYLCASSRQGYGNQPQHFGDGTRLSIL.

V and J are TRBV9 and TRBJ1-6, with D tentatively TRBD1 (5 bases). V lost 0 bases and J 10 bases, leaving 11 bases between the germline ends. The germline V gene has CDR1 SGDLS and CDR2 YYNGEE. CDR3 length equals 14 residues. The DNA for the CDR3 is TGTGCCAGCAGCGTAGCTGGGGGGGACTCACCCCTCCACTTT. Translation: CASSVAGGDSPLHF. Drawing the rest from reference TRBV9 and TRBJ1-6, the complete variable domain is DSGVTQTPKHLITATGQRVTLRCSPRSGDLSVYWYQQSLDQGLQFLIQYYNGEERAKGNILERFSAQQFPDLHSELNLSSLELGDSALYFCASSVAGGDSPLHFGNGTRLTVT.

The J gene is TRBJ2-2, the V gene TRBV9; 12 bases map to TRBD2. Germline values: CDR1 SGDLS, CDR2 YYNGEE. The CDR3 is 20 residues long. Trimming took 4 bases from V and 0 from J; bases not matched to a gene: 13. CDR3 sequence: CASSHTTSGGPNSNTGELFF. The DNA of the CDR3 is TGTGCCAGCAGCCATACGACTAGCGGGGGCCCAAATTCGAACACCGGGGAGCTGTTTTTT.

This clonotype was found a few times. The CDR3 here is CATSRAGGVLSSYNEQFF. CDR3 DNA sequence: TGTGCCACCAGCAGAGCAGGGGGGGTTTTAAGCTCCTACAATGAGCAGTTCTTC. V and J are TRBV15 and TRBJ2-1; D is tentatively TRBD1 or TRBD2 (7 bases each). V lost 1 base, J lost 0 bases, and 16 bases lay in between. The germline gives CDR1 LNHNV, CDR2 YYDKDF (reference sequence). There are 18 residues in the CDR3. Full variable domain (remainder filled in from reference TRBV15 and TRBJ2-1): DAMVIQNPRYQVTQFGKPVTLSCSQTLNHNVMYWYQQKSSQAPKLLFHYYDKDFNNEADTPDNFQSRRPNTSFCFLDIRSPGLGDTAMYLCATSRAGGVLSSYNEQFFGPGTRLTVL.

This clonotype came up many times. The chain has TRBV27 and TRBJ2-7; 12 bases are a match to TRBD2. Germline loops: CDR1 MNHEY, CDR2 SMNVEV (reference sequence). The CDR3 has 16 amino acids. V dropped 5 bases and J dropped 3; count of bases not matched to a gene: 8. Here the CDR3 DNA reads TGTGCCAGCAGTCACAACCCGACTAGCGGGGGCTACGAGCAGTACTTC. Translated, it gives CASSHNPTSGGYEQYF.

This clonotype was seen a few times. This chain uses TRBV18 with TRBJ1-2; 8 bases are shared with TRBD1. Germline V lookup: CDR1 KGHSH, CDR2 LQKENI. Trimming removed 3 bases from V and 6 bases from J; junction bases left unmatched: 6. The length of the CDR3 is 14 residues. The CDR3, as DNA: TGTGCCAGCTCACCCCGGGACAGGAAAGATGGCTACACCTTC. Its translation is CASSPRDRKDGYTF.

In nucleotides, the CDR3 is TGCGCCAGCAGCTTGGCGTCGACAGTGAATGAGCAGTTCTTC. This gives the protein CASSLASTVNEQFF. This chain uses TRBV5-1 with TRBJ2-1; a weak D match, TRBD1 (5 bases). Trimming shortened V by 0 bases and J by 7 bases, and 11 bases separated the two germline ends. CDR3 length: 14 residues. CDR1 SGHRS and CDR2 YFSETQ come from the germline V gene.

The chain joins TRBV20-1 to TRBJ2-5; weak D call: TRBD2 (5 bases). Per the germline V gene, CDR1 is DFQATT and CDR2 is SNEGSKA (reference sequence). The CDR3 extends over 14 amino acids. Trimming cost V 5 bases and J 5 bases, with 18 bases left between them. In DNA, the CDR3 is TGCAGTGCTCCTAAAGCCACTGGCGGGGAGACCCAGTACTTC. It translates to CSAPKATGGETQYF.

This clonotype appeared a few times. The chain has TRBV7-6 and TRBJ2-3; tentatively, D is TRBD2 (5 bases). V was clipped by 5 bases and J by 5 bases, with 17 bases between them. This CDR3 is built from 15 residues. CDR1 is SGHVS, CDR2 FNYEAQ, per germline. The CDR3 DNA sequence: TGTGCCAGCAGCGTACTTTGGGTCGCGGGAGATACGCAGTATTTT. Protein: CASSVLWVAGDTQYF.

The chain couples TRBV24-1 to TRBJ2-3; D not certain. The CDR3 runs 12 residues. CDR1 and CDR2 from the germline V gene are KGHDR and SFDVKD. V was shortened by 9 bases and J by 0 bases, with 6 bases between the two germline ends. CDR3 nucleotide sequence: TGTGCCACCGCCCATAGCACAGATACGCAGTATTTT. Amino acid sequence: CATAHSTDTQYF.

In its sample, this clonotype was seen a few times. This chain uses TRBV20-1 with TRBJ1-1; unclear D gene. With 2 bases removed from V and 0 bases from J, the gap between germline ends came to 10 bases. The germline V gene encodes CDR1 DFQATT and CDR2 SNEGSKA (reference sequence). The CDR3 is 14 amino acids. DNA for the CDR3: TGCAGTGCTAGACTGGTGTGGATGAACACTGAAGCTTTCTTT. It codes for CSARLVWMNTEAFF.

This clonotype was detected many times. The chain links TRBV12-3 or TRBV12-4 to TRBJ1-5, with 8 bases aligning to TRBD1. The V and J ends lost 6 bases and 9 bases, in that order; junction bases with no gene match: 10. The CDR3 is 14 amino acids. CDR3 protein: CASRDGQGAMPQHF. The DNA for the CDR3 is TGTGCCAGCAGAGACGGGCAGGGGGCGATGCCCCAGCATTTT.

In its sample, this clonotype was seen many times. The chain uses TRBV5-5 and TRBJ1-1; D is ambiguous. V lost 2 bases to trimming and J lost 0 bases, with 8 bases between them. CDR1 and CDR2 from the germline V gene are SGHKS and YYEKEE (reference sequence). The CDR3 length is 14 residues. CDR3 coding DNA: TGTGCCAGCAGCTTCACTTCTGTGAACACTGAAGCTTTCTTT. It translates to CASSFTSVNTEAFF.

V is TRBV2 and J is TRBJ2-1; D not certain. Germline CDR1 is SNHLY and CDR2 is FYNNEI. With 4 bases removed from V and 0 bases from J, the gap between germline ends came to 19 bases. There are 18 residues in the CDR3. The CDR3 loop reads CASSVFTARLSSYNEQFF. The CDR3 nucleotides are TGTGCCAGCAGTGTATTTACCGCCCGCCTAAGCTCCTACAATGAGCAGTTCTTC.

This clonotype was seen many times. The chain links TRBV6-1 to TRBJ2-5; tentatively, D is TRBD1 (6 bases). Deletions cut 6 bases from V and 3 bases from J, with 20 bases between. The length of the CDR3 is 16 residues. Germline V gene lookup returns CDR1 MNHNS and CDR2 SASEGT. CDR3 coding DNA: TGTGCCAGCAGGGATTCTCACCGGGACACTAAAGAGACCCAGTACTTC. It encodes CASRDSHRDTKETQYF.

In this sample, this clonotype turned up a few times. The junction differs from germline at one of its ends, possibly a read error. The chain links TRBV15 to TRBJ2-7, with TRBD1 matching 7 bases. The CDR3 runs to 12 residues. CDR1 is LNHNV and CDR2 is YYDKDF in the germline V gene (reference sequence). The DNA of the CDR3 is TGTGCCACCAGCAAAGACAGGGACCGTGAGGTCTTC. It translates to CATSKDRDREVF.

This clonotype was seen a handful of times. J is TRBJ2-3 and V is TRBV9; 8 bases line up with TRBD2. Trimming took 4 bases from V and 2 from J; bases not matched to a gene: 3. The CDR3 has 14 residues. CDR1 and CDR2 from the germline V gene are SGDLS and YYNGEE. As DNA, the CDR3 is TGTGCCAGCAGCACTAGCGGAACCACAGATACGCAGTATTTT. Translation: CASSTSGTTDTQYF.

This clonotype was counted at least ten times. The rearrangement links TRBV7-2 to TRBJ2-3; D is perhaps TRBD2 (6 bases). This CDR3 is 13 amino acids long. Germline CDR1 SGHTA, CDR2 FQGNSA. V lost 9 bases and J 1 base, leaving 11 bases between the germline ends. CDR3 DNA sequence: TGTGCCAGTCGTTCGGGAGGCACAGATACGCAGTATTTT. As protein: CASRSGGTDTQYF.

This clonotype has just a few counts. V gene TRBV29-1 combines with J gene TRBJ2-1; 11 bases align to TRBD2. CDR1 and CDR2 from the germline V gene are SQVTM and ANQGSEA. The trim removed 5 bases at V and 7 bases at J, leaving 7 bases unmatched. This CDR3 is built from 14 residues. The CDR3: CSVKARLAGNEQFF. CDR3 in DNA: TGCAGCGTTAAAGCCCGACTAGCGGGAAATGAGCAGTTCTTC.

This clonotype was seen many times. The chain couples TRBV7-2 to TRBJ2-3; 7 nucleotides agree with TRBD2. The V segment lost 0 bases and the J segment 1 base; nucleotides outside the gene matches: 4. This CDR3 region has 16 residues. The germline V gene encodes CDR1 SGHTA and CDR2 FQGNSA. Here the CDR3 reads CASSLARLAGTDTQYF. The CDR3 bases are TGTGCCAGCAGCTTAGCGCGACTAGCTGGCACAGATACGCAGTATTTT.